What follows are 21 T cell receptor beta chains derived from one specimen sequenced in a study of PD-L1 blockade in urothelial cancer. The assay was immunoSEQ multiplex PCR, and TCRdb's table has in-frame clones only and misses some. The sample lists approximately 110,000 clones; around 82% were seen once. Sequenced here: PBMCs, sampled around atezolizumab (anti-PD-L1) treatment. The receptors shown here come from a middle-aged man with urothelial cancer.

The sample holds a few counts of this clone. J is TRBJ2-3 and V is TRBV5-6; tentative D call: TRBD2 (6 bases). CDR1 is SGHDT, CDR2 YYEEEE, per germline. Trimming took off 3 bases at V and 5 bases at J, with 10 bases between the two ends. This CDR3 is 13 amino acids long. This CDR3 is CASSSDYRDTQYF. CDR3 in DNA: TGTGCCAGCAGCTCGGACTATCGAGATACGCAGTATTTT. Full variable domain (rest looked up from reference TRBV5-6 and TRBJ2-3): DAGVTQSPTHLIKTRGQQVTLRCSPKSGHDTVSWYQQALGQGPQFIFQYYEEEERQRGNFPDRFSGHQFPNYSSELNVNALLLGDSALYLCASSSDYRDTQYFGPGTRLTVL.

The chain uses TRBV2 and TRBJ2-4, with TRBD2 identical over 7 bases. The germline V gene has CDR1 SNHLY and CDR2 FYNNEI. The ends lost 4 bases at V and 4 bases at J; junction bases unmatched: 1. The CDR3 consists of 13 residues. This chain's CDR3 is CASSGGGKNIQYF. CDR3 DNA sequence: TGTGCCAGCAGTGGGGGGGGAAAAAACATTCAGTACTTC. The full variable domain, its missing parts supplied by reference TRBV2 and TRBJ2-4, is EPEVTQTPSHQVTQMGQEVILRCVPISNHLYFYWYRQILGQKVEFLVSFYNNEISEKSEIFDDQFSVERPDGSNFTLKIRSTKLEDSAMYFCASSGGGKNIQYFGAGTRLSVL.

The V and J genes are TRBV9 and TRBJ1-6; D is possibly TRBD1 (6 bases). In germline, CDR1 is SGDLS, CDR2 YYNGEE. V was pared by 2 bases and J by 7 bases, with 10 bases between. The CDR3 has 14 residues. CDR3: CASSVRQENSPLHF. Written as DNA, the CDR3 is TGTGCCAGCAGCGTCCGACAGGAGAATTCACCCCTCCACTTT. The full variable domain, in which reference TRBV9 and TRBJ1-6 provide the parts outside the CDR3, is DSGVTQTPKHLITATGQRVTLRCSPRSGDLSVYWYQQSLDQGLQFLIQYYNGEERAKGNILERFSAQQFPDLHSELNLSSLELGDSALYFCASSVRQENSPLHFGNGTRLTVT.

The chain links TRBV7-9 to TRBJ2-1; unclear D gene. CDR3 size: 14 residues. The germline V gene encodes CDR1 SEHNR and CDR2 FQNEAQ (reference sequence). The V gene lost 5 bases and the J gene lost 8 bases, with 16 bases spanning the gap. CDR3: CASSHRAVPHEQFF. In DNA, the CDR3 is TGTGCCAGCAGCCACCGTGCGGTGCCCCATGAGCAGTTCTTC.

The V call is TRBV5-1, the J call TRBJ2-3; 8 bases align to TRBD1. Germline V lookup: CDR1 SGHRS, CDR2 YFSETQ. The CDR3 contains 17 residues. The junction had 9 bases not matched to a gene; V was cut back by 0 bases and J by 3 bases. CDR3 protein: CASSLAGRGPGTDTQYF. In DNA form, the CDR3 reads TGCGCCAGCAGCTTGGCCGGCAGGGGGCCGGGGACAGATACGCAGTATTTT.

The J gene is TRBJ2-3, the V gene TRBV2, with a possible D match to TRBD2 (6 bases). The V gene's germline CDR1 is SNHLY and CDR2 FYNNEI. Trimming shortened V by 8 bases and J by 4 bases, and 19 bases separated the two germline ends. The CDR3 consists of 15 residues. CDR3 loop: CASSPGTLRPDTQYF. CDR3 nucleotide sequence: TGTGCCAGCTCCCCCGGGACTTTACGTCCAGATACGCAGTATTTT.

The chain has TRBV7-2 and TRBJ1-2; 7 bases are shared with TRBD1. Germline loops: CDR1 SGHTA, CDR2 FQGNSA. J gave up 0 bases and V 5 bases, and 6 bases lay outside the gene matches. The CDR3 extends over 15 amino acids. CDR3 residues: CASSGQGTANYGYTF. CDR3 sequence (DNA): TGTGCCAGCAGCGGCCAGGGGACAGCTAACTATGGCTACACCTTC.

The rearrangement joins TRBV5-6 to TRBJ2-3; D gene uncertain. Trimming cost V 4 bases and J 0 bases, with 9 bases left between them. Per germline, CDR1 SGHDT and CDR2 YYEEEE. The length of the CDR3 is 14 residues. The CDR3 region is CASSRSVSTDTQYF. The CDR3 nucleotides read TGTGCCAGCAGCCGTTCCGTAAGCACAGATACGCAGTATTTT.

The CDR3 loop reads CASSEENQPQHF. The CDR3 DNA reads as TGTGCCAGCAGCGAGGAGAATCAGCCCCAGCATTTT. The gene calls are TRBV7-9 and TRBJ1-5; D uncertain. Germline V gene data show CDR1 as SEHNR and CDR2 as FQNEAQ (reference sequence). The CDR3 loop spans 12 amino acids. The V and J ends lost 5 bases and 4 bases respectively, with 6 bases between them.

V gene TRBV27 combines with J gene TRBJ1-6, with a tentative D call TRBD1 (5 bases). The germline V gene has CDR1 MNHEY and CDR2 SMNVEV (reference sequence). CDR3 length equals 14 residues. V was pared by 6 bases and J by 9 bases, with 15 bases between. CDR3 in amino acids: CASRLRRGPSPLHF. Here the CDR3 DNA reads TGTGCCAGCAGATTGCGGAGGGGTCCTTCACCCCTCCACTTT.

CDR3 sequence: CASSVGGTSGSYEQYF. In nucleotides, the CDR3 is TGTGCCAGCAGCGTAGGCGGGACTAGCGGCTCCTACGAGCAGTACTTC. The chain couples TRBV9 to TRBJ2-7, with 11 positions matching TRBD2. The CDR3 runs to 16 residues. Germline CDR1 and CDR2: SGDLS and YYNGEE. J gave up 0 bases and V 0 bases, and 2 bases lay outside the gene matches.

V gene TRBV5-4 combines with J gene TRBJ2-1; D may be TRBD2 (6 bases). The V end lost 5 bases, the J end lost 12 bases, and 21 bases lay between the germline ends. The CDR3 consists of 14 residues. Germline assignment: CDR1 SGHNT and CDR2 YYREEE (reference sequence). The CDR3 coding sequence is TGTGCCAGCAGTTTACCGGGACTTCTCGAGGGGCAGTTCTTC. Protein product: CASSLPGLLEGQFF.

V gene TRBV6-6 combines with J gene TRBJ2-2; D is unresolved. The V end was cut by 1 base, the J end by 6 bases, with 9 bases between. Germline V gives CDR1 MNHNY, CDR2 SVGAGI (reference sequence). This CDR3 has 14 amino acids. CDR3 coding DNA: TGTGCCAGCAGTTACTATTCCGGTCCCGGGGAGCTGTTTTTT. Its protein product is CASSYYSGPGELFF.

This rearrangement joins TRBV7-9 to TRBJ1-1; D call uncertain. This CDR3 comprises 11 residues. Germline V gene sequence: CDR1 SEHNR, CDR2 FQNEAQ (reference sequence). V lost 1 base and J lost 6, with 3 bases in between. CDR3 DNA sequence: TGTGCCAGCAGCTTAGTAGCTGAAGCTTTCTTT. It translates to CASSLVAEAFF.

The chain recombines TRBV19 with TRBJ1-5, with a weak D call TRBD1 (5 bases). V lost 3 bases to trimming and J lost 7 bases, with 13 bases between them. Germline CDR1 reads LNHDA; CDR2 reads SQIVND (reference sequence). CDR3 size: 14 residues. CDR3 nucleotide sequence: TGTGCCAGTAGTATGAGCAGGGTTAGCCAGCCCCAGCATTTT. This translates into CASSMSRVSQPQHF.

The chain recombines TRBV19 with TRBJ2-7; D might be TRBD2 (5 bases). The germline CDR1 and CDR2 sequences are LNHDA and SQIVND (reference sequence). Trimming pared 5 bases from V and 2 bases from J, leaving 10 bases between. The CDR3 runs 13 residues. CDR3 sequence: CASSLGRAYEQYF. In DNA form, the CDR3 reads TGTGCCAGTAGTCTGGGGAGAGCCTACGAGCAGTACTTC.

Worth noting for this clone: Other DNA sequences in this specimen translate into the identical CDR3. CDR3 protein: CASSPRTSGRSYEQYF. CDR3 nucleotide sequence: TGTGCCAGCAGCCCGAGGACTAGCGGGAGAAGCTACGAGCAGTACTTC. This chain connects TRBV11-2 to TRBJ2-7; TRBD2 agrees at 13 bases. The V gene end was trimmed by 5 bases and the J gene end by 3 bases; junction bases not matched to a gene: 7. The germline CDR1 and CDR2 sequences are SGHAT and FQNNGV. The CDR3 has 16 amino acids. The entire variable domain, with the rest obtained from reference TRBV11-2 and TRBJ2-7, is as follows: EAGVAQSPRYKIIEKRQSVAFWCNPISGHATLYWYQQILGQGPKLLIQFQNNGVVDDSQLPKDRFSAERLKGVDSTLKIQPAKLEDSAVYLCASSPRTSGRSYEQYFGPGTRLTVT.

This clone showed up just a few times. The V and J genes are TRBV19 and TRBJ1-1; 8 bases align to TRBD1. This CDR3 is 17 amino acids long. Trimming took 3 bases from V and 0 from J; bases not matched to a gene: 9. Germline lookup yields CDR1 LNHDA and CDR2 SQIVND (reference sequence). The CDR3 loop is CASSMGTGSPLNTEAFF. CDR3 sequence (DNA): TGTGCCAGTAGTATGGGGACAGGATCCCCTCTGAACACTGAAGCTTTCTTT.

The CDR3 reads CATSRDLGRGETQYF. The DNA for the CDR3 is TGTGCCACCAGCAGAGATCTAGGAAGGGGAGAGACCCAGTACTTC. The genes are TRBV15 and TRBJ2-5; D is possibly TRBD1 (5 bases). Germline loops: CDR1 LNHNV, CDR2 YYDKDF (reference sequence). This CDR3 is built from 15 residues. Trimming removed 0 bases at V and 4 bases at J, with 12 bases between.

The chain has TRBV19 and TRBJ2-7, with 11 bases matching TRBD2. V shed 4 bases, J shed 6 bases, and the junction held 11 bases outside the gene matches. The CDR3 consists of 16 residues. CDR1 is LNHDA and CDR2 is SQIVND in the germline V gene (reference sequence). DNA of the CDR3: TGTGCCAGTAGTACCTCCACTAGCGGGAGAATCTCCGAGCAGTACTTC. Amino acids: CASSTSTSGRISEQYF.

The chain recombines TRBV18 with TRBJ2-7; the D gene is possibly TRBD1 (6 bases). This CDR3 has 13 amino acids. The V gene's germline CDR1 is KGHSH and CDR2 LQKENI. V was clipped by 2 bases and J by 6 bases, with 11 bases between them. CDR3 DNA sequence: TGTGCCAGCTCACCATTAGGACAGTTCGAGCAGTACTTC. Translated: CASSPLGQFEQYF.